This is a list of T cell receptor beta chains from one sample in a study of cytomegalovirus exposure and HLA in healthy donors. Here immunoSEQ multiplex PCR was the method, and the copy in TCRdb shows in-frame clones only, minus some. The sample gives 90,000 to 150,000 clones, nearly 80% of which show up once; 3% to 4% is in the top ten. Sequencing input: PBMCs. All receptors derive from a woman in her twenties or thirties in good health and CMV-seropositive. CDR3s include the opening cysteine and the closing phenylalanine or tryptophan. Each record gives: J gene, V gene, CDR3 protein.

TRBJ2-1,TRBV5-4,CASSPTIYNEQFF
TRBJ1-2,TRBV14,CASSQGQGSFYGYTF
TRBJ2-2,TRBV25-1,CASSDSTLGTGSPGELFF
TRBJ1-6,TRBV6-5,CASSYSRGSSSPLHF
TRBJ2-7,TRBV30,CAWSTGQGGQNEQYF
TRBJ2-2,TRBV28,CASSLAGGGTGELFF
TRBJ2-5,TRBV7-9,CASRKTGRYQETQYF
TRBJ2-1,TRBV28,CAIVGTSGVPYNEQFF
TRBJ2-3,TRBV6-5,CASRRDRGTDTQYF
TRBJ2-2,TRBV10-3,CAIGDREANTGELFF
TRBJ2-5,TRBV7-2,CASSRRAGAQETQYF
TRBJ2-2,TRBV28,CASSLFAATGELFF
TRBJ2-3,TRBV10-3,CAISRGVGTDTQYF
-,TRBV6-1,CASSEVWVRGGLIYEQYF
TRBJ2-3,TRBV5-1,CASGHRGPDTQYF
TRBJ2-4,TRBV7-9,CASSSLTSGGFTKNIQYF
TRBJ2-1,TRBV5-1,CASSSRLTGGGKYEQFF
TRBJ2-7,TRBV7-2,CASSRTAAAGSYEQYF
TRBJ2-6,TRBV14,CASSQGPRGLSGANVLTF
TRBJ1-5,TRBV7-9,CASSPRVGQPQHF
TRBJ2-2,TRBV5-1,CASSLLTGRGTGELFF
TRBJ2-3,TRBV28,CASRRDLTGGDTQYF
TRBJ2-7,TRBV5-1,CASSSGKGGDEQYF
TRBJ2-7,TRBV5-5,CASSLGGDRTYEQYF
TRBJ2-7,TRBV5-4,CASSALRGTGSEQYF
TRBJ1-4,TRBV6-6,CASFSGRRNEKLFF
TRBJ2-1,TRBV2,CASRGGGGFEQFF